Sequencing of this TCR beta chain was carried out in a study of shared clonotypes between healthy human individuals. Here immunoSEQ multiplex PCR was the method, and the copy in TCRdb shows in-frame clones only, minus some. The table shows some 470,000 clones, with 75% to 85% occurring only once. Between the trimmed V and J ends, which lost 1 base and 7 bases, there was a span of 22 bases. This CDR3 is built from 17 residues. CDR1 and CDR2 from the germline V gene are LNHNV and YYDKDF (reference sequence). Material for sequencing was PBMCs. V and J are TRBV15 and TRBJ1-1, with a tentative D call TRBD1 (5 bases). The receptor was isolated from a middle-aged woman in good health. Some clones in this sample may be carry-over from other donors' samples. CDR3 DNA sequence: TGTGCCACCAGCAGAGCTCTTGCAGGGCCCGGATCAGGTGAAGCTTTCTTT. Encoded protein: CATSRALAGPGSGEAFF.